Below are 10 T cell receptor beta chains sequenced from a single sample in a study of T cells in Graves' hyperthyroidism and ophthalmopathy. Amplified TCR beta CDR3 regions came from RNA transcripts. First-round RT-PCR of the TCR CDR3 relied on the HTBI primer set. MiXCR, applied by TCRdb to the multiplex PCR reads, yields one record per CDR3 protein. There are 190,000 or so distinct CDR3 sequences in the sample; approximately 20% occur only once, and around 43% lies in the top ten. The specimen was blood. Receptors were obtained from a man aged 40-49 years with Graves' hyperthyroidism.

This clonotype was seen at least ten times. The rearrangement links TRBV7-2 to TRBJ2-2; TRBD2 aligns across 7 bases. Looked up from germline, CDR1 is SGHTA and CDR2 is FQGNSA. V lost 7 bases, J lost 2 bases, and 4 bases stayed unmatched. The CDR3 is 14 amino acids. In nucleotides, the CDR3 is TGTGCCAGCACCAGCGGGGATAACACCGGGGAGCTGTTTTTT. It codes for CASTSGDNTGELFF.

The rearrangement joins TRBV7-9 to TRBJ2-1, with 7 bases lining up with TRBD1. CDR1 and CDR2 from the germline V gene are SEHNR and FQNEAQ (reference sequence). V lost 3 bases, J lost 8 bases, and 10 bases stayed unmatched. The CDR3 is 15 amino acids. The CDR3 DNA reads as TGTGCCAGCAGCTTGGTTGGCGCAGGGGGAGATGAGCAGTTCTTC. It specifies CASSLVGAGGDEQFF.

The rearrangement links TRBV20-1 to TRBJ1-4, with 7 bases identical to TRBD1. Germline CDR1 reads DFQATT; CDR2 reads SNEGSKA (reference sequence). The length of the CDR3 is 18 residues. Unmatched junction bases numbered 10, after V lost 0 bases and J lost 0 bases. The CDR3 here is CSARDRRTGGATNEKLFF. The CDR3 nucleotides read TGCAGTGCTAGAGATAGGAGGACAGGAGGTGCAACTAATGAAAAACTGTTTTTT.

This clonotype was observed at least ten times. The gene calls are TRBV2 and TRBJ2-2; D may be TRBD1 (6 bases). V was clipped by 3 bases and J by 4 bases, with 9 bases between them. In germline, CDR1 is SNHLY, CDR2 FYNNEI. The CDR3 has 14 residues. The CDR3 DNA is TGTGCCAGCAGTGACGGCAGGGGCACCGGGGAGCTGTTTTTT. This codes for CASSDGRGTGELFF. Supplemented by reference TRBV2 and TRBJ2-2, the full variable domain reads EPEVTQTPSHQVTQMGQEVILRCVPISNHLYFYWYRQILGQKVEFLVSFYNNEISEKSEIFDDQFSVERPDGSNFTLKIRSTKLEDSAMYFCASSDGRGTGELFFGEGSRLTVL.

This clonotype has more than one count but fewer than ten. The J gene is TRBJ2-7, the V gene TRBV18; D gene uncertain. V was shortened by 0 bases and J by 0 bases, with 6 bases between the two germline ends. Germline lookup yields CDR1 KGHSH and CDR2 LQKENI. The CDR3 is 14 residues long. CDR3 DNA: TGTGCCAGCTCACCACCGACATTCTCCTACGAGCAGTACTTC. Protein product: CASSPPTFSYEQYF.

In this sample, this clonotype turned up many times. This chain joins TRBV29-1 and TRBJ2-3; weak D call: TRBD1 (5 bases). This CDR3 region has 15 residues. V shed 6 bases and J shed 0 bases, with 16 bases lying between them. Germline lookup yields CDR1 SQVTM and CDR2 ANQGSEA. In DNA form, the CDR3 reads TGCAGCGTGACCCTTGACAGAGTTAGCACAGATACGCAGTATTTT. Its translation is CSVTLDRVSTDTQYF.

This clonotype appeared many times. The chain uses TRBV20-1 and TRBJ1-1; D gene uncertain. The V gene lost 2 bases and the J gene lost 8 bases, with 18 bases spanning the gap. In germline, CDR1 is DFQATT, CDR2 SNEGSKA (reference sequence). The CDR3 sequence is 14 residues long. Here the CDR3 reads CSARPPTSGNEAFF. The CDR3 nucleotides read TGCAGTGCTAGACCCCCCACAAGCGGAAACGAAGCTTTCTTT.

This clonotype was recorded at least ten times. In nucleotides, the CDR3 is TGTGCCAGCAGCAACCCGGGACTAGCGGCAAATGAGCAGTTCTTC. Protein sequence: CASSNPGLAANEQFF. The chain links TRBV28 to TRBJ2-1; TRBD2 matches at 11 bases. Germline V CDR1 and CDR2: MDHEN, SYDVKM. The CDR3 runs 15 residues. V lost 6 bases, J lost 7 bases, and 8 bases stayed unmatched. Together with reference TRBV28 and TRBJ2-1, the CDR3 gives the full variable domain: DVKVTQSSRYLVKRTGEKVFLECVQDMDHENMFWYRQDPGLGLRLIYFSYDVKMKEKGDIPEGYSVSREKKERFSLILESASTNQTSMYLCASSNPGLAANEQFFGPGTRLTVL.

This chain joins TRBV19 and TRBJ2-7; 9 nucleotides align to TRBD2. Trimming cost V 5 bases and J 0 bases; bases outside gene matches: 2. The germline V gene encodes CDR1 LNHDA and CDR2 SQIVND (reference sequence). The CDR3 sequence is 14 residues long. For the CDR3, the DNA is TGTGCCAGTAGTTCTAGCGGGGCCTCCTACGAGCAGTACTTC. Its translation: CASSSSGASYEQYF.

As regards this clonotype: This sequence may be a read error, since a much larger clone differs from it by one base. The V call is TRBV15, the J call TRBJ1-5; D possibly corresponds to TRBD1 (6 bases). Germline V CDR1 and CDR2: LNHNV, YYDKDF (reference sequence). The CDR3 has 15 residues. The CDR3 spells CATGRDWGGGQPQHF. CDR3 bases: TGTGCCACCGGCAGAGATTGGGGGGGCGGTCAGCCCCAGCATTTT.